This passage covers 29 T cell receptor beta chains from one sample sequenced in a study of blood T cell repertoires in COVID-19. Method: immunoSEQ multiplex PCR; TCRdb's copy keeps in-frame clones and lacks some. This sample yields 8,500 to 14,000 clones, of which over 80% are seen a single time; approximately 11% belongs to the top ten. The sample taken for sequencing was peripheral blood. The receptors come from a human donor in a cohort sampled during active COVID-19.

Note on this clone: An end of the junction differs from the germline gene, which may be a read error. This chain uses TRBV10-3 with TRBJ2-3; TRBD2 matches 10 bases. Germline CDR1 and CDR2: ENHRY and SYGVKD. This CDR3 has 13 amino acids. Here the CDR3 reads CAISDSSGGPLNF. CDR3 nucleotide sequence: TGTGCCATCAGTGATTCTAGCGGGGGTCCTCTGAATTTT.

The V and J genes are TRBV5-4 and TRBJ1-1, with TRBD1 matching over 7 bases. CDR1 SGHNT and CDR2 YYREEE come from the germline V gene (reference sequence). The CDR3 is 15 residues long. The V segment lost 3 bases and the J segment 2 bases; nucleotides outside the gene matches: 7. The CDR3 reads CASSYRGPLNTEAFF. For the CDR3, the DNA is TGTGCCAGCAGCTACAGGGGACCCCTTAACACTGAAGCTTTCTTT. Looking up the rest from reference TRBV5-4 and TRBJ1-1 gives the full variable domain: ETGVTQSPTHLIKTRGQQVTLRCSSQSGHNTVSWYQQALGQGPQFIFQYYREEENGRGNFPPRFSGLQFPNYSSELNVNALELDDSALYLCASSYRGPLNTEAFFGQGTRLTVV.

This chain uses TRBV4-2 with TRBJ1-2; tentatively, D is TRBD1 (5 bases). Germline CDR1 LGHNA, CDR2 YNFKEQ. Trimming shortened V by 0 bases and J by 4 bases, and 15 bases separated the two germline ends. The CDR3 length is 16 residues. CDR3 in DNA: TGTGCCAGCAGCCAAGAGGGGGGGACGCGTAGCTATGGCTACACCTTC. Residues: CASSQEGGTRSYGYTF.

The chain is built from TRBV28 and TRBJ2-7, with 11 bases fitting TRBD1. Germline V CDR1 and CDR2: MDHEN, SYDVKM. The CDR3 is 11 residues long. CDR3: CASSHRDRGRV. In DNA, the CDR3 is TGTGCCAGCAGTCACCGGGACAGGGGGAGGGTC.

The rearrangement uses TRBV27 and TRBJ2-1; the match to TRBD2 covers 9 bases. The CDR3 has 14 amino acids. The germline V gene has CDR1 MNHEY and CDR2 SMNVEV (reference sequence). The ends lost 7 bases at V and 6 bases at J; junction bases unmatched: 7. In nucleotides, the CDR3 is TGTGCCAGCACCCATAGCGGGGGCCTCAATGAGCAGTTCTTC. Protein product: CASTHSGGLNEQFF.

The V call is TRBV6-4, the J call TRBJ2-2; TRBD1 matches 8 bases. CDR3 length equals 16 residues. Germline CDR1 is MRHNA and CDR2 is SNTAGT. J lost 3 bases, V lost 6 bases, and 9 bases had no gene match. For the CDR3, the DNA is TGTGCCAGCAGCGGGAGCATGACAGGGGACACCGGGGAGCTGTTTTTT. Its protein is CASSGSMTGDTGELFF.

The count of this clone is one. The chain is built from TRBV29-1 and TRBJ1-1; the D is unclear. The CDR3 has 11 amino acids. The V and J ends lost 5 bases and 5 bases respectively, with 9 bases between them. CDR1 is SQVTM, CDR2 ANQGSEA, per germline. The CDR3 spells CSVRSGTEAFF. The CDR3 nucleotides are TGCAGCGTTCGGAGTGGAACTGAAGCTTTCTTT.

The V gene is TRBV6-5, the J gene TRBJ1-3; D not resolved. Germline V lookup: CDR1 MNHEY, CDR2 SVGAGI. This CDR3 is 12 amino acids long. Trimming took 5 bases from V and 11 from J, leaving 13 bases between them. The CDR3 region is CASSLPGFAIYF. The DNA of the CDR3 is TGTGCCAGCAGTCTGCCAGGCTTTGCCATATATTTT.

The chain is built from TRBV7-9 and TRBJ1-2; D is ambiguous. Germline CDR1 reads SEHNR; CDR2 reads FQNEAQ (reference sequence). V was pared by 1 base and J by 8 bases, with 11 bases between. The CDR3 is made up of 13 amino acids. Here the CDR3 DNA reads TGTGCCAGCAGCTTAGGGCAAGAATACGGCTACACCTTC. Translated, it gives CASSLGQEYGYTF.

Details on this clone: Other DNA sequences in the sample encode the same CDR3. This chain links TRBV5-1 with TRBJ1-6; the D is unclear. The ends were cut back, 2 bases at V and 8 bases at J, with 8 bases in the middle. The CDR3 has 13 amino acids. Germline CDR1 SGHRS, CDR2 YFSETQ. CDR3 loop: CASSFKLDSPLHF. Written as DNA, the CDR3 is TGCGCCAGCAGCTTCAAACTAGATTCACCCCTCCACTTT.

The chain carries TRBV24-1 and TRBJ2-3, with 8 bases aligning to TRBD1. Unmatched junction bases numbered 8, after V lost 4 bases and J lost 6 bases. The length of the CDR3 is 15 residues. Looked up from germline, CDR1 is KGHDR and CDR2 is SFDVKD. CDR3 protein: CATSDPGGAGDTQYF. Here the CDR3 DNA reads TGTGCCACCAGTGACCCAGGGGGCGCAGGGGATACGCAGTATTTT.

This chain joins TRBV6-2 or TRBV6-3 and TRBJ2-3; D uncertain. The germline V and J ends were trimmed by 6 bases and 2 bases, with 18 bases remaining between them. From germline, CDR1 is MNHEY and CDR2 SVGEGT. CDR3 size: 16 residues. CDR3 sequence: CASSPSPDNPTDTQYF. CDR3 coding DNA: TGTGCCAGCAGCCCCTCGCCTGACAACCCCACAGATACGCAGTATTTT.

The V and J genes are TRBV7-3 and TRBJ2-3; 10 nucleotides line up with TRBD2. This CDR3 spans 15 amino acids. CDR1 SGHTA and CDR2 FQGTGA come from the germline V gene. The junction had 1 base not matched to a gene; V was cut back by 4 bases and J by 0 bases. The CDR3 protein is CASSSLAGSTDTQYF. The CDR3 DNA is TGTGCCAGCAGCTCACTAGCGGGAAGCACAGATACGCAGTATTTT.

The chain combines TRBV18 with TRBJ2-7; TRBD2 matches 8 bases. CDR1 is KGHSH, CDR2 LQKENI, per germline. The junction had 13 bases not matched to a gene; V was cut back by 3 bases and J by 6 bases. This CDR3 has 16 residues. The CDR3 DNA follows: TGTGCCAGCTCACCCAAAAGCGGGGGAGCCTCCGGCGAGCAGTACTTC. It encodes CASSPKSGGASGEQYF.

V gene TRBV7-9 combines with J gene TRBJ1-6; 12 nucleotides match TRBD1. The CDR3 totals 17 residues. V was clipped by 5 bases and J by 8 bases; unmatched bases: 10. CDR1 SEHNR and CDR2 FQNEAQ come from the germline V gene (reference sequence). The CDR3 is CASSNTGDRGRDSPLHF. CDR3 coding DNA: TGTGCCAGCAGCAATACGGGGGACAGGGGGCGCGATTCACCCCTCCACTTT.

In its sample, this clone was seen once. The gene calls are TRBV5-5 and TRBJ2-7; D gene unclear. The germline V gene has CDR1 SGHKS and CDR2 YYEKEE (reference sequence). The CDR3 is 12 residues long. The ends were cut back, 10 bases at V and 2 bases at J, with 13 bases in the middle. Written as DNA, the CDR3 is TGTGCCTGCGGAACGAGCCCCTACGAGCAGTACTTC. This encodes CACGTSPYEQYF.

The genes are TRBV6-6 and TRBJ2-3, with 8 positions matching TRBD2. This CDR3 contains 15 residues. V was clipped by 4 bases and J by 2 bases; unmatched bases: 5. Germline CDR1 and CDR2: MNHNY and SVGAGI (reference sequence). CDR3 nucleotide sequence: TGTGCCAGCAGTTTTCCGGGACTAGACACAGATACGCAGTATTTT. Amino acids: CASSFPGLDTDTQYF.

The CDR3 reads CASTNGATQPQHF. CDR3 nucleotide sequence: TGTGCCAGCACAAATGGGGCCACCCAGCCCCAGCATTTT. V is TRBV18 and J is TRBJ1-5; possible D gene TRBD1, 5 bases. CDR1 and CDR2 from the germline V gene are KGHSH and LQKENI. Trimming took off 8 bases at V and 7 bases at J, with 15 bases between the two ends. This CDR3 has 13 residues.

The rearrangement uses TRBV5-1 and TRBJ1-1; D is undetermined. The CDR3 is 14 amino acids. With 6 bases removed from V and 0 bases from J, the gap between germline ends came to 12 bases. CDR1 is SGHRS, CDR2 YFSETQ, per germline. This chain's CDR3 is CASNIGVMNTEAFF. DNA of the CDR3: TGCGCCAGCAACATTGGAGTGATGAACACTGAAGCTTTCTTT.

V gene TRBV9 combines with J gene TRBJ2-5; 8 bases fit TRBD2. This CDR3 contains 16 residues. Germline-derived CDR1 and CDR2 are SGDLS and YYNGEE. Trimming cost V 4 bases and J 2 bases; bases outside gene matches: 10. CDR3 region: CASSPPGLAQQETQYF. The CDR3 bases are TGTGCCAGCAGCCCACCCGGACTAGCACAGCAAGAGACCCAGTACTTC.

The V and J genes are TRBV4-1 and TRBJ1-2; D ambiguous. The CDR3 is made up of 14 amino acids. Germline-derived CDR1 and CDR2 are MGHRA and YSYEKL. V was pared by 0 bases and J by 4 bases, with 9 bases between. DNA for the CDR3: TGCGCCAGCAGCCAAGACGGTCTCCTCTATGGCTACACCTTC. Protein sequence: CASSQDGLLYGYTF.

This clone was seen only once. The V call is TRBV7-9, the J call TRBJ1-3; D is uncertain. The ends were cut back, 5 bases at V and 1 base at J, with 3 bases in the middle. CDR3 size: 12 residues. Germline CDR1 and CDR2: SEHNR and FQNEAQ (reference sequence). CDR3 nucleotide sequence: TGTGCCAGCAGCCTATCTGGAAACACCATATATTTT. Its translation: CASSLSGNTIYF.

CDR3 residues: CASSRTDTPSGYTF. CDR3 bases: TGTGCCAGCAGCCGCACTGACACTCCCAGCGGCTACACCTTC. The chain combines TRBV6-5 with TRBJ1-2; no definite D call. Per germline, CDR1 MNHEY and CDR2 SVGAGI. Trimming stripped 6 bases from V and 8 bases from J, with 19 bases between. This CDR3 has 14 amino acids.

V usage is TRBV18 and J usage is TRBJ2-1, with 7 nucleotides matching TRBD1. Germline assignment: CDR1 KGHSH and CDR2 LQKENI. The CDR3 runs 15 residues. V shed 6 bases and J 7 bases; nucleotides not matched to a gene: 12. CDR3 sequence reads: CASSGKGARDNEQFF. CDR3 bases: TGTGCCAGCTCCGGGAAGGGGGCGAGGGATAATGAGCAGTTCTTC. Using reference TRBV18 and TRBJ2-1 for the parts outside the CDR3, the full variable domain is NAGVMQNPRHLVRRRGQEARLRCSPMKGHSHVYWYRQLPEEGLKFMVYLQKENIIDESGMPKERFSAEFPKEGPSILRIQQVVRGDSAAYFCASSGKGARDNEQFFGPGTRLTVL.

This chain links TRBV4-3 with TRBJ1-2; 8 bases fit TRBD1. The trim removed 3 bases at V and 3 bases at J, leaving 3 bases unmatched. The V gene's germline CDR1 is LGHNA and CDR2 YSLEER. The CDR3 is 14 residues long. In DNA, the CDR3 is TGCGCCAGCAGCCATGGGACAGGAGACTATGGCTACACCTTC. This sequence encodes CASSHGTGDYGYTF.

The chain recombines TRBV5-6 with TRBJ2-7; 9 bases are a match to TRBD2. The CDR3 has 16 amino acids. CDR1 SGHDT and CDR2 YYEEEE come from the germline V gene. Trimming cost V 4 bases and J 0 bases; bases outside gene matches: 8. For the CDR3, the DNA is TGTGCCAGCAGCCCGAGGACTAGCGAGAGCTCCTACGAGCAGTACTTC. Translating gives CASSPRTSESSYEQYF.

The rearrangement links TRBV18 to TRBJ1-2; the match to TRBD1 covers 8 bases. The CDR3 runs 14 residues. CDR1 and CDR2 from the germline V gene are KGHSH and LQKENI. The V and J ends lost 6 bases and 0 bases, in that order; junction bases with no gene match: 3. CDR3 DNA: TGTGCCAGCTCTACAGGGGGGACTAACTATGGCTACACCTTC. Translating gives CASSTGGTNYGYTF.

This chain connects TRBV10-3 to TRBJ2-3; a possible D gene is TRBD1 (6 bases). The CDR3 has 15 amino acids. V lost 4 bases and J lost 2, with 13 bases in between. Germline CDR1 ENHRY, CDR2 SYGVKD. CDR3 nucleotides: TGTGCCATCAGTGCCTCGGACAGAGCCACAGATACGCAGTATTTT. Translated: CAISASDRATDTQYF.

The V gene is TRBV9, the J gene TRBJ2-1, with TRBD2 identical over 8 bases. J gave up 2 bases and V 0 bases, and 1 base lay outside the gene matches. There are 15 residues in the CDR3. The V gene's germline CDR1 is SGDLS and CDR2 YYNGEE. The DNA of the CDR3 is TGTGCCAGCAGCGTAGATAGCGGGACCTACAATGAGCAGTTCTTC. Amino acids: CASSVDSGTYNEQFF.